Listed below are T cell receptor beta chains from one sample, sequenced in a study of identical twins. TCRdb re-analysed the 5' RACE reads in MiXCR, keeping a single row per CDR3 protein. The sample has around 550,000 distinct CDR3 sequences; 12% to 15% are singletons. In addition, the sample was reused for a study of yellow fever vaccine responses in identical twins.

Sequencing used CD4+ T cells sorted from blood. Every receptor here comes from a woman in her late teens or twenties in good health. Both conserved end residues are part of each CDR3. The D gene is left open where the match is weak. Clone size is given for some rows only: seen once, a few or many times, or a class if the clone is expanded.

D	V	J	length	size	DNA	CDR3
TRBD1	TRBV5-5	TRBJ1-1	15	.	TGTGCCAGCAGTAACGACAGGGTATCACGGACTGAAGCTTTCTTT	CASSNDRVSRTEAFF
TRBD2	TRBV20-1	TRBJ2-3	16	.	TGCAGTGCTATGGCTACGACTAGCGGGAGCACAGATACGCAGTATTTT	CSAMATTSGSTDTQYF
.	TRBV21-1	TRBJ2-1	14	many	TGTGCCAGCAGCAAAACGGGACAACACAATGAGCAGTTCTTC	CASSKTGQHNEQFF
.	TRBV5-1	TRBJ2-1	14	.	TGCGCCAGCAGCTTGTTCGGATTGAAGGATGAGCAGTTCTTC	CASSLFGLKDEQFF
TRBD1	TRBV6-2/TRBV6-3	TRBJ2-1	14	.	TGTGCCAGCAGAAAGGGGGCGGTCTACAATGAGCAGTTCTTC	CASRKGAVYNEQFF
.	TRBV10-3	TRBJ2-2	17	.	TGTGCCATCAGTGACCTCCTCCAGGGCCCGAACACCGGGGAGCTGTTTTTT	CAISDLLQGPNTGELFF
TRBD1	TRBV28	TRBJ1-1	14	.	TGTGCCAGCAGACAAGGGACAGGGATAATTGAAGCTTTCTTT	CASRQGTGIIEAFF
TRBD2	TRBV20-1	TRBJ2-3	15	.	TGCAGTGCAAACATAGCGGGGGGTCCCACAGATACGCAGTATTTT	CSANIAGGPTDTQYF
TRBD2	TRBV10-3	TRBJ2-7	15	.	TGTGCCATCAGTGATAAGCGGGAAAGCTCCTACGAGCAGTACTTC	CAISDKRESSYEQYF
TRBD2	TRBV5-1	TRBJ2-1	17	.	TGCGCCAGCAGCGCTAGCGGGAGGGAATACTCCTACAATGAGCAGTTCTTC	CASSASGREYSYNEQFF